The TCR beta chain under discussion was sequenced for a study of cytomegalovirus exposure and HLA in healthy donors. With 60 Vbeta and 13 Jbeta primers, the PCR was carried out. The repertoire was sequenced with immunoSEQ multiplex PCR; TCRdb's copy has only in-frame clones and lacks some. The sample contains around 210,000 clones, 70% to 90% of which appear only once. The source is a girl aged 2 to 10 in good health and CMV-seronegative. Sequenced: PBMCs.

CDR3 loop: CASSPPPALTLAKNIQYF. The CDR3 nucleotides are TGCGCCAGCAGCCCCCCTCCCGCCCTCACTCTAGCCAAAAACATTCAGTACTTC. The chain combines TRBV4-1 with TRBJ2-4; D ambiguous. V lost 4 bases to trimming and J lost 0 bases, with 19 bases between them. The CDR3 runs 18 residues. The germline gives CDR1 MGHRA, CDR2 YSYEKL.